Given below is one TCR beta chain in context. Antigen unknown. The data were taken from a study of identical twins. TCRdb independently ran MiXCR on the 5' RACE reads; one entry per CDR3 protein. The top ten hold about 2% of the sample, which has roughly 710,000 distinct CDR3 sequences, roughly 6% seen once. Germline lookup yields CDR1 MGHRA and CDR2 YSYEKL. V was clipped by 2 bases and J by 4 bases; unmatched bases: 6. The CDR3 spans 17 residues. Regarding the study as a whole: Zero-insertion analyses were open to partial confounding by invariant MAIT and iNKT cells. Instead of following the same donors, the conclusions were based on cross-sectional statistical analysis. High-abundance cord blood beta clonotypes had fewer insertions; memory repertoires showed none.

The origin of this receptor is a man aged 18 to 35 in good health. The source material was naive T cells sorted from blood. The chain recombines TRBV4-1 with TRBJ2-3, with TRBD2 matching over 13 bases. The CDR3 coding sequence is TGCGCCAGCAGCCAACCGACTAGCGGGAGGTATGCAGATACGCAGTATTTT. Translating gives CASSQPTSGRYADTQYF.